The 20 T cell receptor beta chains given below trace back to one sample, sequenced in a study of blood T cell repertoires in COVID-19 (dated by TCRdb to the early 2020s). The library relied on the immunoSEQ multiplex PCR assay. Sourced from immuneACCESS, this table was stored by TCRdb with only in-frame sequences that have V and J called. A share of the clones is absent; for the studies checked, an unresolved V gene accounts for under half, and the remainder has no known explanation. The sample records around 160,000 clones, 80% to 90% of which are singletons. Together, the top ten hold roughly 7.7% of the sample. Sequenced input: peripheral blood. The receptors stem from a human donor with acute or convalescent COVID-19. The donor label of this sample is uncertain.

The chain recombines TRBV4-1 with TRBJ1-2; D unresolved. Between the trimmed V and J ends, which lost 6 bases and 0 bases, there was a span of 14 bases. The germline V gene encodes CDR1 MGHRA and CDR2 YSYEKL. The CDR3 totals 15 residues. The chain's CDR3 is CASRLWIQANYGYTF. The DNA for the CDR3 is TGCGCCAGCAGACTATGGATTCAAGCTAACTATGGCTACACCTTC.

The chain links TRBV27 to TRBJ2-1; 8 positions match TRBD1. The V gene end was trimmed by 3 bases and the J gene end by 2 bases; junction bases not matched to a gene: 6. This CDR3 comprises 16 residues. The germline CDR1 and CDR2 sequences are MNHEY and SMNVEV (reference sequence). CDR3 DNA sequence: TGTGCCAGCAGTTTGGGTCAGGGACAGGCCTACAATGAGCAGTTCTTC. Residues: CASSLGQGQAYNEQFF.

The genes are TRBV3-1 (or the pseudogene TRBV3-2) and TRBJ1-5, with unresolved D. V was clipped by 0 bases and J by 0 bases, with 9 bases between them. This CDR3 spans 16 amino acids. CDR1 is LGHDT, CDR2 YNNKEL, per germline (reference sequence). The CDR3 region has the DNA TGTGCCAGCAGCCAAGAAGGAGACGTTAGCAATCAGCCCCAGCATTTT. It is translated as CASSQEGDVSNQPQHF.

Only a few counts were recorded for this clone. CDR3 sequence: CASSQGQPYEQYV. The CDR3 DNA sequence: TGTGCCAGCAGTCAGGGACAGCCCTACGAGCAGTACGTC. The chain couples TRBV6-5 to TRBJ2-7, with 7 bases aligning to TRBD1. V gave up 5 bases and J gave up 2 bases; unmatched junction bases: 3. Germline V lookup: CDR1 MNHEY, CDR2 SVGAGI. This CDR3 has 13 residues.

J is TRBJ1-1 and V is TRBV7-9; 7 positions match TRBD1. Germline loops: CDR1 SEHNR, CDR2 FQNEAQ (reference sequence). This CDR3 has 19 amino acids. V lost 5 bases and J lost 4; bases outside the gene matches: 22. The CDR3: CASSPRVWDSATTSTEAFF. The CDR3 region has the DNA TGTGCCAGCAGCCCACGAGTTTGGGACAGCGCCACTACGAGCACTGAAGCTTTCTTT.

The gene calls are TRBV5-4 and TRBJ2-3, with D perhaps matching TRBD2 (5 bases). V lost 0 bases to trimming and J lost 1 base, with 21 bases between them. In germline, CDR1 is SGHNT, CDR2 YYREEE (reference sequence). The CDR3 loop spans 19 amino acids. CDR3 nucleotide sequence: TGTGCCAGCAGCTTGGGGTGGCCACTGCCTTCCGGGGGCACAGATACGCAGTATTTT. Translation gives CASSLGWPLPSGGTDTQYF.

V usage is TRBV20-1 and J usage is TRBJ2-2, with a possible D match to TRBD2 (6 bases). This CDR3 contains 13 residues. Germline lookup yields CDR1 DFQATT and CDR2 SNEGSKA (reference sequence). The V end lost 3 bases, the J end lost 5 bases, and 10 bases lay between the germline ends. The CDR3 region is CSASKAGTGELFF. The CDR3 region has the DNA TGCAGTGCTAGTAAGGCGGGAACCGGGGAGCTGTTTTTT.

The rearrangement uses TRBV5-1 and TRBJ1-4; D possibly corresponds to TRBD1 (5 bases). The CDR3 is 17 amino acids. V gave up 4 bases and J gave up 4 bases, with 20 bases separating them. In germline, CDR1 is SGHRS, CDR2 YFSETQ. The CDR3 here is CASSPGLRTGFNEKLFF. CDR3 DNA: TGCGCCAGCAGCCCGGGACTCAGAACCGGGTTTAATGAAAAACTGTTTTTT. The complete variable domain, with remaining parts taken from reference TRBV5-1 and TRBJ1-4, reads KAGVTQTPRYLIKTRGQQVTLSCSPISGHRSVSWYQQTPGQGLQFLFEYFSETQRNKGNFPGRFSGRQFSNSRSEMNVSTLELGDSALYLCASSPGLRTGFNEKLFFGSGTQLSVL.

The CDR3 DNA reads as TGTGCCAGCAGTTCCTTCGGACAGAGTGTCTACGAGCAGTACTTC. Translated: CASSSFGQSVYEQYF. The chain carries TRBV27 and TRBJ2-7, with D possibly matching TRBD1 (6 bases). The CDR3 sequence is 15 residues long. Trimming took 4 bases from V and 3 from J, leaving 16 bases between them. The germline V gene has CDR1 MNHEY and CDR2 SMNVEV (reference sequence).

This chain uses TRBV9 with TRBJ1-2; D may be TRBD1 (5 bases). Germline loops: CDR1 SGDLS, CDR2 YYNGEE. Between the trimmed V and J ends, which lost 4 bases and 4 bases, there was a span of 11 bases. This CDR3 contains 13 residues. CDR3 region: CASSTGSAYGYTF. CDR3 DNA: TGTGCCAGCAGCACAGGAAGCGCCTATGGCTACACCTTC.

This chain joins TRBV6-5 and TRBJ1-1; TRBD1 might be the D (6 bases). Germline CDR1 and CDR2: MNHEY and SVGAGI. The CDR3 spans 15 residues. V lost 5 bases and J 1 base, leaving 14 bases between the germline ends. CDR3 sequence (DNA): TGTGCCAGCAGTCTAGGTCGGGGGGCGAACACTGAAGCTTTCTTT. This translates into CASSLGRGANTEAFF.

The chain combines TRBV11-1 with TRBJ2-3; a possible D gene is TRBD2 (6 bases). CDR3 size: 14 residues. The V and J ends lost 9 bases and 2 bases respectively, with 15 bases between them. Germline V gene sequence: CDR1 SGHAT, CDR2 FQDESV (reference sequence). The DNA for the CDR3 is TGTGCCAGTGCCGGCGGGACGTTCACAGATACGCAGTATTTT. It specifies CASAGGTFTDTQYF.

The J gene is TRBJ2-3, the V gene TRBV15; D may be TRBD1 (6 bases). The CDR3 runs to 15 residues. Trimming took 3 bases from V and 4 from J, leaving 14 bases between them. Germline V gene lookup returns CDR1 LNHNV and CDR2 YYDKDF (reference sequence). This chain's CDR3 is CATSREQGPADTQYF. DNA of the CDR3: TGTGCCACCAGCAGGGAACAGGGTCCCGCAGATACGCAGTATTTT.

This clone was seen once. This chain links TRBV23-1 with TRBJ2-7; 7 bases are shared with TRBD1. TRBV23-1 has ORF status, its function being uncertain. Trimming cost V 2 bases and J 5 bases; bases outside gene matches: 3. The CDR3 has 13 residues. This CDR3 is CASSQDRANEQYV. The CDR3 nucleotides read TGCGCCAGCAGTCAAGACAGGGCCAACGAGCAGTACGTC.

In DNA form, the CDR3 reads TGTGCCAGCAGTCCCACCTGGAGGGAACGGCAGTTCTTC. Amino acid sequence: CASSPTWRERQFF. V and J are TRBV12-3 or TRBV12-4 and TRBJ2-1; D possibly corresponds to TRBD2 (6 bases). The ends were cut back, 5 bases at V and 12 bases at J, with 17 bases in the middle. This CDR3 is 13 amino acids long.

This clone was seen a few times. The chain links TRBV19 to TRBJ2-1, with 9 positions matching TRBD1. Germline V lookup: CDR1 LNHDA, CDR2 SQIVND (reference sequence). The junction had 6 bases not matched to a gene; V was cut back by 1 base and J by 5 bases. This CDR3 comprises 16 residues. The CDR3 DNA follows: TGTGCCAGTAGTATAGTTACAGGGGGCCTACACAATGAGCAGTTCTTC. This encodes CASSIVTGGLHNEQFF.

The rearrangement uses TRBV9 and TRBJ1-2; 7 bases match TRBD1. The J segment lost 4 bases and the V segment lost 3 bases, leaving 9 bases of the junction unmatched. The length of the CDR3 is 15 residues. In germline, CDR1 is SGDLS, CDR2 YYNGEE. CDR3 sequence (DNA): TGTGCCAGCAGCGCGGGAACAGGGGAGGCCTATGGCTACACCTTC. Translation gives CASSAGTGEAYGYTF. The whole variable domain, filled in from reference TRBV9 and TRBJ1-2, reads DSGVTQTPKHLITATGQRVTLRCSPRSGDLSVYWYQQSLDQGLQFLIQYYNGEERAKGNILERFSAQQFPDLHSELNLSSLELGDSALYFCASSAGTGEAYGYTFGSGTRLTVV.

This clone was seen only once. The chain employs TRBV30 and TRBJ2-5; D perhaps matches TRBD1 (6 bases). With 1 base removed from V and 0 bases from J, the gap between germline ends came to 18 bases. CDR1 and CDR2 (germline): GTSNPN, SVGIG (reference sequence). The CDR3 is made up of 17 amino acids. The CDR3 protein is CAWSEPVGTTYQETQYF. CDR3 sequence (DNA): TGTGCCTGGAGTGAGCCGGTGGGGACAACGTACCAAGAGACCCAGTACTTC.

The chain recombines TRBV19 with TRBJ2-3; tentative D call: TRBD2 (6 bases). V was cut by 8 bases and J by 1 base, with 13 bases left in between. This CDR3 region has 14 residues. Germline lookup yields CDR1 LNHDA and CDR2 SQIVND (reference sequence). The CDR3 loop reads CASSIPGGTDTQYF. The CDR3 DNA sequence: TGTGCCAGTTCCATACCGGGGGGCACAGATACGCAGTATTTT.

On this clone: Sequence at one end of the junction differs from germline and may be a read error. The genes are TRBV18 and TRBJ1-2, with D possibly TRBD1 on 5 matching bases. Germline V gives CDR1 KGHSH, CDR2 LQKENI. The CDR3 is 12 amino acids. This CDR3 reads CASSPPGGPPGF. For the CDR3, the DNA is TGTGCCAGCTCACCACCCGGGGGACCTCCGGGCTTC.